This entry concerns a single T cell receptor beta chain. V shed 4 bases and J 8 bases; nucleotides not matched to a gene: 14. Germline CDR1 is SGHDT and CDR2 is YYEEEE. This CDR3 is 15 amino acids long. These data are taken from a study of blood T cell repertoires in COVID-19. Some clones are missing from TCRdb's copy, which holds only in-frame ones; the method was immunoSEQ multiplex PCR. Of about 250,000 clones listed, around 82% are singletons. The receptor's source is a woman aged 80 or over with active or convalescent COVID-19. Sequencing was done on a sample of peripheral blood. The chain links TRBV5-6 to TRBJ1-2; 7 bases are shared with TRBD1. The CDR3 loop is CASSLPIITGDGYTF. Here the CDR3 DNA reads TGTGCCAGCAGCCTACCCATCATCACAGGGGACGGCTACACCTTC.